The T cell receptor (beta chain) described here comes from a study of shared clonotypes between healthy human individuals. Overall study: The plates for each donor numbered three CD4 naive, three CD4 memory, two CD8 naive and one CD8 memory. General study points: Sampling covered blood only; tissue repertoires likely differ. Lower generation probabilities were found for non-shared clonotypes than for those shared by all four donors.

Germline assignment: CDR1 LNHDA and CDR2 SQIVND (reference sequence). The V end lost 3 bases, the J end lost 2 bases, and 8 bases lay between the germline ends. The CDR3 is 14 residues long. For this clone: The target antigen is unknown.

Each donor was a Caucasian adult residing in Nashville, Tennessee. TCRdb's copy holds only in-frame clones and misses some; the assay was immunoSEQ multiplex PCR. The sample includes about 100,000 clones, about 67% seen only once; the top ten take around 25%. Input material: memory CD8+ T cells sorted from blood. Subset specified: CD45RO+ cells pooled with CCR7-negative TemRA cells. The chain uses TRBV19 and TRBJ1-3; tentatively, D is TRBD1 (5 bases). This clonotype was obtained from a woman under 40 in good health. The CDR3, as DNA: TGTGCCAGTAGTATCCAGGGAACTGGAAACACCATATATTTT. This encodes CASSIQGTGNTIYF.